Each of the 30 T cell receptor beta chains below was sequenced from the same sample in a study of metastatic and nonmetastatic thyroid tumors. TCRdb reprocessed the PCR reads via MiXCR. The table shows about 92,000 clones, with under 15% occurring only once. Patients had received no treatment of any kind before thyroid surgery. The material sequenced was blood. These receptors all come from a female donor with papillary thyroid cancer or a benign thyroid nodule (not recorded which). Some clones in this sample may be carry-over from other donors' samples.

This clone was seen repeatedly, ten times or more. Other DNA sequences of this sample code for an identical CDR3. The CDR3: CASSLQPGQNLAKNIQYF. CDR3 sequence (DNA): TGTGCCAGCAGCTTACAACCGGGACAGAATCTAGCCAAAAACATTCAGTACTTC. V is TRBV11-2 and J is TRBJ2-4, with 7 bases fitting TRBD1. V lost 2 bases, J lost 0 bases, and 10 bases stayed unmatched. The CDR3 has 18 amino acids. Germline V gene data show CDR1 as SGHAT and CDR2 as FQNNGV.

The chain has TRBV5-5 and TRBJ2-3, with D unresolved. Germline lookup yields CDR1 SGHKS and CDR2 YYEKEE (reference sequence). This CDR3 region has 13 residues. Trimming took off 2 bases at V and 6 bases at J, with 10 bases between the two ends. Here the CDR3 DNA reads TGTGCCAGCAGCTTTGAGGTTGAGGATACGCAGTATTTT. This codes for CASSFEVEDTQYF.

The V call is TRBV20-1, the J call TRBJ2-3; 7 nucleotides match TRBD2. V gave up 6 bases and J gave up 2 bases; unmatched junction bases: 8. This CDR3 is built from 14 residues. Germline V gives CDR1 DFQATT, CDR2 SNEGSKA (reference sequence). This CDR3 reads CSAAGDATTDTQYF. CDR3 DNA sequence: TGCAGTGCGGCGGGGGATGCCACCACAGATACGCAGTATTTT.

There are a few counts of this clone. This sequence joins TRBV20-1 and TRBJ2-5, with 12 bases lining up with TRBD2. J gave up 4 bases and V 0 bases, and 6 bases lay outside the gene matches. The CDR3 runs to 16 residues. Germline V lookup: CDR1 DFQATT, CDR2 SNEGSKA (reference sequence). The DNA for the CDR3 is TGCAGTGCTAGAGATCTAGCGGGAGGGCCGGGAGAGACCCAGTACTTC. Protein sequence: CSARDLAGGPGETQYF.

This clone was recorded at least ten times. The V and J genes are TRBV11-2 and TRBJ1-1, with D unresolved. The length of the CDR3 is 16 residues. Germline V gives CDR1 SGHAT, CDR2 FQNNGV. Deletions cut 1 base from V and 1 base from J, with 13 bases between. The CDR3 protein is CASSLGSRHKNTEAFF. DNA for the CDR3: TGTGCCAGCAGCTTAGGAAGCCGGCATAAGAACACTGAAGCTTTCTTT.

This clone was recorded many times. The sample carries other DNA sequences with the same CDR3. J is TRBJ2-3 and V is TRBV13, with D perhaps matching TRBD1 or TRBD2 (5 bases each). The V end lost 4 bases, the J end lost 4 bases, and 15 bases lay between the germline ends. The CDR3 extends over 15 amino acids. Germline V gives CDR1 PRHDT, CDR2 FYEKMQ (reference sequence). Here the CDR3 DNA reads TGTGCCAGCAGCTCGCGTGGGGACGGGTCAGATACGCAGTATTTT. It codes for CASSSRGDGSDTQYF.

This clone was counted a few times. This may be a read error: a much more frequent sequence differs by one nucleotide. The sample holds other DNA sequences that translate to the same CDR3. The chain recombines TRBV27 with TRBJ2-2; no reliable D call. Germline V CDR1 and CDR2: MNHEY, SMNVEV (reference sequence). This CDR3 has 16 residues. CDR3 sequence: CASSLSASLNTGELFF. The CDR3 nucleotides read TGTGCCAGCAGTTTATCGGCCAGTTTGAACACCGGAGAGCTGTTTTTT.

Many counts were recorded for this clone. This chain joins TRBV13 and TRBJ1-3; the match to TRBD1 covers 9 bases. Looked up from germline, CDR1 is PRHDT and CDR2 is FYEKMQ (reference sequence). Germline trimming cut 4 bases from V and 4 bases from J; bases unmatched to any gene: 5. The CDR3 extends over 15 amino acids. CDR3 nucleotide sequence: TGTGCCAGCAGCTCGTGGACAGGGGAAGGAAACACCATATATTTT. Protein product: CASSSWTGEGNTIYF.

Worth noting for this clone: This same CDR3 is encoded by further DNA sequences in the sample. The rearrangement joins TRBV28 to TRBJ2-3, with 10 bases identical to TRBD2. This CDR3 contains 16 residues. Germline-derived CDR1 and CDR2 are MDHEN and SYDVKM. V lost 4 bases, J lost 1 base, and 5 bases stayed unmatched. The CDR3 reads CASSSERGGGTDTQYF. DNA for the CDR3: TGTGCCAGCAGTTCTGAGCGGGGGGGTGGCACAGATACGCAGTATTTT.

In the case of this clone: Germline and junction disagree at one end, which may indicate a read error. The rearrangement links TRBV14 to TRBJ2-7, with a weak D call TRBD2 (5 bases). The CDR3 covers 16 residues. CDR1 SGHDN and CDR2 FVKESK come from the germline V gene. The CDR3 protein is CASSPWRGLDSYEHYF. As DNA, the CDR3 is TGTGCCAGCAGCCCCTGGCGAGGACTGGACTCCTACGAGCATTACTTC.

The V and J genes are TRBV7-9 and TRBJ1-2, with unresolved D. With 1 base removed from V and 2 bases from J, the gap between germline ends came to 8 bases. The CDR3 sequence is 14 residues long. Germline V gene data show CDR1 as SEHNR and CDR2 as FQNEAQ (reference sequence). This CDR3 reads CASSLVLGNYGYTF. CDR3 nucleotides: TGTGCCAGCAGCTTAGTGCTGGGAAACTATGGCTACACCTTC.

This clone was observed many times. This rearrangement joins TRBV4-2 to TRBJ2-5; D unclear. The CDR3 has 15 amino acids. The germline CDR1 and CDR2 sequences are LGHNA and YNFKEQ. Trimming took off 4 bases at V and 3 bases at J, with 15 bases between the two ends. The chain's CDR3 is CASSRIAGSKETQYF. The DNA of the CDR3 is TGTGCCAGCAGCCGAATAGCCGGATCAAAAGAGACCCAGTACTTC.

This clone was recorded at least ten times. The rearrangement links TRBV11-2 to TRBJ1-2, with D uncertain. Germline values: CDR1 SGHAT, CDR2 FQNNGV. Trimming cost V 1 base and J 8 bases, with 14 bases left between them. The CDR3 runs to 14 residues. The DNA of the CDR3 is TGTGCCAGCAGCTTAGCATGGGCAGGAGAGGGCTACACCTTC. Its translation: CASSLAWAGEGYTF. Complete variable domain (other parts from reference TRBV11-2 and TRBJ1-2): EAGVAQSPRYKIIEKRQSVAFWCNPISGHATLYWYQQILGQGPKLLIQFQNNGVVDDSQLPKDRFSAERLKGVDSTLKIQPAKLEDSAVYLCASSLAWAGEGYTFGSGTRLTVV.

The sample holds a few counts of this clone. At one end, the junction sequence differs from germline, possibly due to a read error. Other DNA sequences in the sample encode the same CDR3. The V call is TRBV11-1, the J call TRBJ1-2, with TRBD1 identical over 10 bases. CDR1 and CDR2 from the germline V gene are SGHAT and FQDESV (reference sequence). This CDR3 contains 18 residues. CDR3 region: CASSSARDRGLFNYGYAF. The CDR3, as DNA: TGTGCCAGCAGCTCTGCCCGGGACAGGGGTTTATTCAACTACGGCTACGCCTTC.

This clone is classed as medium-sized. V usage is TRBV6-1 and J usage is TRBJ2-7; D might be TRBD2 (7 bases). V shed 6 bases and J shed 3 bases, with 18 bases lying between them. The germline gives CDR1 MNHNS, CDR2 SASEGT. This CDR3 spans 15 amino acids. The CDR3 nucleotides are TGTGCCAGCAGCCAGTGGGGGGGCTACAACTACGAGCAGTACTTC. Translated, it gives CASSQWGGYNYEQYF.

As concerns this clone: A junction boundary mismatches the germline segment, possibly from a read error. The chain recombines TRBV5-1 with TRBJ2-2; D perhaps matches TRBD2 (5 bases). From germline, CDR1 is SGHRS and CDR2 YFSETQ. The CDR3 contains 14 residues. CDR3 residues: CASSLASRSGELLF. CDR3 in DNA: TGCGCCAGCAGCTTGGCCTCTAGATCCGGGGAGCTGCTTTTT.

The table lists this clone with many counts. The chain combines TRBV4-1 with TRBJ1-5, with D perhaps TRBD1 (6 bases). Trimming cost V 4 bases and J 3 bases, with 7 bases left between them. This CDR3 has 13 residues. Germline CDR1 reads MGHRA; CDR2 reads YSYEKL. CDR3 nucleotide sequence: TGCGCCAGCAGCCGGGACATCAATCAGCCCCAGCATTTT. It encodes CASSRDINQPQHF.

Regarding this clone: This sequence may be a read error, since a much larger clone differs from it by one base. The J gene is TRBJ1-1, the V gene TRBV13, with D maybe TRBD1 (5 bases). This CDR3 has 15 amino acids. Germline V gives CDR1 PRHDT, CDR2 FYEKMQ (reference sequence). Here the CDR3 DNA reads TGTGCCAGCGGCTTAGGAAGGGGCCAGAACACTGAAGCTTTCTTT. As protein: CASGLGRGQNTEAFF.

This clone was counted many times. J is TRBJ1-5 and V is TRBV10-2; D remains ambiguous. This CDR3 is 13 amino acids long. Germline V gene lookup returns CDR1 WSHSY and CDR2 SAAADI. Deletions cut 7 bases from V and 5 bases from J, with 12 bases between. The CDR3 bases are TGCGCCAGCACGATCAGGCTGGATCAGCCCCAGCATTTT. Protein product: CASTIRLDQPQHF.

The table lists this clone with a few counts. A much larger clone is a single base away; this may be a read error. DNA of the CDR3: TGTGCCTGGAGCGCATCCTACACTGAAGCTTTCTTT. It yields the protein CAWSASYTEAFF. The chain is built from TRBV30 and TRBJ1-1; no reliable D call. Trimming pared 3 bases from V and 3 bases from J, leaving 8 bases between. The CDR3 contains 12 residues. The germline gives CDR1 GTSNPN, CDR2 SVGIG (reference sequence).

This chain uses TRBV11-2 with TRBJ1-2, with TRBD1 identical over 7 bases. The germline gives CDR1 SGHAT, CDR2 FQNNGV. Germline trimming cut 4 bases from V and 3 bases from J; bases unmatched to any gene: 11. This CDR3 has 16 amino acids. CDR3: CASSSRGATLHYGYTF. CDR3 coding DNA: TGTGCCAGCAGCTCCAGGGGGGCGACTTTGCACTATGGCTACACCTTC.

As to this clone: Germline is not matched at one junction end, which may reflect a read error. The chain links TRBV4-2 to TRBJ2-3, with 7 positions matching TRBD2. The CDR3 is 15 residues long. Germline assignment: CDR1 LGHNA and CDR2 YNFKEQ. CDR3 sequence: CTSSQAGFTTDTQYF. The CDR3 DNA reads TGTACCAGCAGCCAAGCGGGGTTCACCACAGATACGCAGTATTTT.

This clone came up many times. The chain couples TRBV11-1 to TRBJ2-7, with 8 bases identical to TRBD2. Germline values: CDR1 SGHAT, CDR2 FQDESV (reference sequence). CDR3 length: 16 residues. With 5 bases clipped from V and 4 bases from J, the junction kept 13 bases outside the gene matches. The CDR3 sequence is CASSKSGSGEDYEQYF. As DNA, the CDR3 is TGTGCCAGCAGCAAGTCGGGTAGCGGGGAAGATTACGAGCAGTACTTC. Based on the CDR3 plus reference TRBV11-1 and TRBJ2-7, the full variable domain is EAEVAQSPRYKITEKSQAVAFWCDPISGHATLYWYRQILGQGPELLVQFQDESVVDDSQLPKDRFSAERLKGVDSTLKIQPAELGDSAMYLCASSKSGSGEDYEQYFGPGTRLTVT.

This clone was seen ten or more times. CDR3 loop: CASSLTGGPGANVLTF. The CDR3 region has the DNA TGTGCCAGCAGCTTGACAGGGGGGCCCGGGGCCAACGTCCTGACTTTC. V usage is TRBV7-6 and J usage is TRBJ2-6, with 9 bases aligning to TRBD1. Germline V lookup: CDR1 SGHVS, CDR2 FNYEAQ. The CDR3 has 16 residues. J was trimmed by 4 bases and V by 3 bases; bases with no gene match: 4.

This clone was counted ten times or more. J is TRBJ1-4 and V is TRBV20-1; no clear D gene. This CDR3 is built from 14 residues. Germline V gene sequence: CDR1 DFQATT, CDR2 SNEGSKA (reference sequence). V lost 0 bases to trimming and J lost 7 bases, with 12 bases between them. In nucleotides, the CDR3 is TGCAGTGCTAGAGAGGAGGGCGCCGGTGAAAAACTGTTTTTT. Translation: CSAREEGAGEKLFF.

In this sample, this clone turned up many times. The chain recombines TRBV3-1 with TRBJ1-3; D perhaps matches TRBD1 (5 bases). Trimming left V 1 base short and J 0 bases short, with 10 bases between. CDR1 is LGHDT, CDR2 YNNKEL, per germline (reference sequence). The CDR3 sequence is 16 residues long. CDR3: CASSQGGMGSGNTIYF. The DNA for the CDR3 is TGTGCCAGCAGCCAAGGGGGGATGGGCTCTGGAAACACCATATATTTT. Full variable domain (outside the CDR3, taken from reference TRBV3-1 and TRBJ1-3): DTAVSQTPKYLVTQMGNDKSIKCEQNLGHDTMYWYKQDSKKFLKIMFSYNNKELIINETVPNRFSPKSPDKAHLNLHINSLELGDSAVYFCASSQGGMGSGNTIYFGEGSWLTVV.

In this sample, this clone turned up many times. This chain uses TRBV30 with TRBJ1-2, with a weak D call TRBD1 (5 bases). Germline-derived CDR1 and CDR2 are GTSNPN and SVGIG (reference sequence). CDR3 length: 16 residues. The V end was cut by 0 bases, the J end by 6 bases, with 20 bases between. The CDR3 nucleotides read TGTGCCTGGAGTGTAATCTTGGGGACTCGAGGGAATGGCTACACCTTC. Translation gives CAWSVILGTRGNGYTF.

This clone was seen ten or more times. The V call is TRBV4-1, the J call TRBJ1-5; a weak D match, TRBD1 (6 bases). The germline V gene encodes CDR1 MGHRA and CDR2 YSYEKL. The CDR3 is 17 residues long. Trimming stripped 0 bases from V and 5 bases from J, with 17 bases between. CDR3 in DNA: TGCGCCAGCAGCCAAGACATTCGGGGGCTTATGGATCAGCCCCAGCATTTT. This encodes CASSQDIRGLMDQPQHF.

J is TRBJ2-7 and V is TRBV5-1; 11 positions match TRBD2. The CDR3 contains 14 residues. Germline V CDR1 and CDR2: SGHRS, YFSETQ. V shed 8 bases and J 2 bases; nucleotides not matched to a gene: 6. In DNA, the CDR3 is TGCGCCAGTCTACTAGCGGGGGTCCCCTACGAGCAGTACGTC. Translated: CASLLAGVPYEQYV.

In its sample, this clone was seen many times. The chain uses TRBV20-1 and TRBJ2-3; tentative D call: TRBD2 (6 bases). Germline V gene lookup returns CDR1 DFQATT and CDR2 SNEGSKA (reference sequence). CDR3 length: 12 amino acids. The CDR3 DNA reads TGCAGCTCGGATCTTGGGGGGGATACGCAGTATTTT. Translated, it gives CSSDLGGDTQYF.